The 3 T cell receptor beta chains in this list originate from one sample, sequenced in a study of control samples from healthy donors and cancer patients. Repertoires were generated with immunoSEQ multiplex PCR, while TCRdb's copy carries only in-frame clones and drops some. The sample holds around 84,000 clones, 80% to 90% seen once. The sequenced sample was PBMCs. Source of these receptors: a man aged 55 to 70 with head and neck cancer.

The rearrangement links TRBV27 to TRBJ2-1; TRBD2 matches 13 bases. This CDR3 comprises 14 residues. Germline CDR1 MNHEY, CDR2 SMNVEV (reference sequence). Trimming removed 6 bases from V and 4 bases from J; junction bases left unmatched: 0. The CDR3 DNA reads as TGTGCCAGCAGGGGACTAGCGGGATACAATGAGCAGTTCTTC. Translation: CASRGLAGYNEQFF.

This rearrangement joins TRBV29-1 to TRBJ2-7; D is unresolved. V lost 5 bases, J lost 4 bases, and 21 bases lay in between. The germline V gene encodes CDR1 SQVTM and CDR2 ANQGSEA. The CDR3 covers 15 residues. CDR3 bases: TGCAGCGTTCTTTCGGCCCGGAAAGTTAGGTACGAGCAGTACTTC. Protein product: CSVLSARKVRYEQYF.

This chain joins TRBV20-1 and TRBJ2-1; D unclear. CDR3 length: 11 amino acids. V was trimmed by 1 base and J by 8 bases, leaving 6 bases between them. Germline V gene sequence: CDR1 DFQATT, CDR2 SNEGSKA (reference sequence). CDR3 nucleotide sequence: TGCAGTGCTAGAGCCGGGCATGAGCAGTTCTTC. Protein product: CSARAGHEQFF.